This T cell receptor beta chain was sequenced for a study of blood T cell repertoires in COVID-19. Study summary: The study drew acute and convalescent COVID-19 samples from the United States, Italy and Spain. PBMCs, B-cell-depleted T cells, or T cells were the source of the cDNA or gDNA that made up the material.

Trimming shortened V by 1 base and J by 4 bases, and 13 bases separated the two germline ends. The CDR3 length is 15 residues. Germline CDR1 is LGHDT and CDR2 is YNNKEL (reference sequence). Sequenced by immunoSEQ multiplex PCR; TCRdb stores in-frame clones only, minus some. The sample has under 550,000 clones, 85% to 90% seen once. The sequence was obtained from a young man with COVID-19, enrolled during active disease. Sequenced: peripheral blood. The V and J genes are TRBV3-1 (or the pseudogene TRBV3-2) and TRBJ1-2; D possibly corresponds to TRBD1 (5 bases). CDR3 loop: CASSQGSQGTYGYTF. Written as DNA, the CDR3 is TGTGCCAGCAGCCAAGGGTCGCAGGGCACCTATGGCTACACCTTC.